Reported below is one TCR beta chain. Trimming removed 0 bases from V and 5 bases from J, with 14 bases in between. Germline CDR1 is SEHNR and CDR2 is FQNEAQ (reference sequence). The CDR3 length is 16 residues. The data were obtained in a study of T-cell reconstitution after alpha-beta-depleted transplantation in children. Unique molecular identifiers were incorporated when the TCRbeta library was constructed. TCRdb reprocessed the PCR reads via MiXCR and lists one record per CDR3 protein. The repertoire holds fewer than 500,000 distinct CDR3 sequences, 43% seen once, with approximately 25% in the top ten.

The sequences come from PBMCs, collected before TCRalphabeta/CD19-depleted stem cell transplant. The TCR originated in a girl aged 2 to 10 with aplastic anemia, due to receive a stem cell transplant. The V gene is TRBV7-9, the J gene TRBJ2-1; D ambiguous. The CDR3 protein is CASSLAGAGPDNEQFF. CDR3 coding DNA: TGTGCCAGCAGCTTAGCTGGCGCAGGTCCCGACAATGAGCAGTTCTTC.